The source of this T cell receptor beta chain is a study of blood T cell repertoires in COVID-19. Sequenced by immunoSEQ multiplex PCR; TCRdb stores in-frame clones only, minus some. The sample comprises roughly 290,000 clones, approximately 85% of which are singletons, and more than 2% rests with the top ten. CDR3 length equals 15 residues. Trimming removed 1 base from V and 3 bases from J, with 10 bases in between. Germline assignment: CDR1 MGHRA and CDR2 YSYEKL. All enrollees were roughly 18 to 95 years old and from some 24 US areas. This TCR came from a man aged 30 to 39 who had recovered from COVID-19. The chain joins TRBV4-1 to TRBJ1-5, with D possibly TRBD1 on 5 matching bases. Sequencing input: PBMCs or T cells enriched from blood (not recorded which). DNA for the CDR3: TGCGCCAGCAGCCAAGGGAGACAGCTCAATCAGCCCCAGCATTTT. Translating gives CASSQGRQLNQPQHF.